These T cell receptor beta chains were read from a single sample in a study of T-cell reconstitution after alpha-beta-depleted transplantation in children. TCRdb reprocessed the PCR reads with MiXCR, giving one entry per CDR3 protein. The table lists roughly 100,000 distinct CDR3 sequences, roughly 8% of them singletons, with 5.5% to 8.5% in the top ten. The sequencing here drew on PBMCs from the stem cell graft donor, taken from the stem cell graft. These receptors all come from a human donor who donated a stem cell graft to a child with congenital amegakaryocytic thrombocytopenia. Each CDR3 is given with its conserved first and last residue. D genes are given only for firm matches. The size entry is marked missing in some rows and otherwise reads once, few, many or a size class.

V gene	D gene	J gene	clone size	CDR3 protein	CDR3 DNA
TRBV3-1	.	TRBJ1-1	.	CASSQVPAVSTEAFF	TGTGCCAGCAGCCAAGTCCCCGCGGTCAGCACTGAAGCTTTCTTT
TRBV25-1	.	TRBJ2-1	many	CASSERYNEQFF	TGTGCCAGCAGTGAAAGGTACAATGAGCAGTTCTTC
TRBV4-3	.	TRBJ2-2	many	CASSQAGFTGELFF	TGCGCCAGCAGCCAGGCAGGGTTCACCGGGGAGCTGTTTTTT
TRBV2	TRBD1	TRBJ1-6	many	CASSLHLQGAARSPLHF	TGTGCCAGCAGCTTACATTTACAGGGGGCGGCTAGGTCACCCCTCCACTTT
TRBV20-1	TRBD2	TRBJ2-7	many	CSARDATSGSSYEQYF	TGCAGTGCTAGAGATGCGACTAGCGGGAGCTCCTACGAGCAGTACTTC
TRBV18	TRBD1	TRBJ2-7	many	CASSPPQRTGHYEQYF	TGTGCCAGCTCACCACCGCAACGGACAGGGCACTACGAGCAGTACTTC
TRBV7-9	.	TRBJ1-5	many	CASSSKGGNQPQHF	TGTGCCAGCAGCTCTAAAGGGGGAAATCAGCCCCAGCATTTT
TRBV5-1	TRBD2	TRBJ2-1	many	CASFAGGGYNEQFF	TGCGCCAGCTTTGCGGGAGGGGGTTACAATGAGCAGTTCTTC
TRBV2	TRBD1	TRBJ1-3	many	CASSEGTGSNTIYF	TGTGCCAGCAGTGAAGGGACAGGGAGCAACACCATATATTTT
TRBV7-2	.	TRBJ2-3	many	CASSLFGQGADTQYF	TGTGCCAGCAGCTTATTTGGGCAGGGTGCAGATACGCAGTATTTT
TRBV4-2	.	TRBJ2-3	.	CASSQELGSGGENTQYF	TGTGCCAGCAGCCAAGAATTGGGCTCGGGCGGAGAAAATACGCAGTATTTT
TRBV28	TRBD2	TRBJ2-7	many	CASSFFSSGRSYEQYF	TGTGCCAGCAGTTTTTTCTCTAGCGGGAGGTCCTACGAGCAGTACTTC
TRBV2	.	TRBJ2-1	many	CASLKGGPRHNEQFF	TGTGCCAGCTTAAAGGGGGGACCTCGCCACAATGAGCAGTTCTTC
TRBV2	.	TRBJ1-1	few	CASELDGNTEAFF	TGTGCCAGCGAGCTTGACGGGAACACTGAAGCTTTCTTT
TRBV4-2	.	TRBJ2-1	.	CAIGPDGLYNEQFF	TGTGCCATCGGCCCGGACGGACTGTACAATGAGCAGTTCTTC
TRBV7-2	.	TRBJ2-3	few	CASSFRLSTDTQYF	TGTGCCAGCAGCTTCCGGCTTAGCACAGATACGCAGTATTTT
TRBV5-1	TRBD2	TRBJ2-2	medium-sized	CASSLLAGGTGELFF	TGCGCCAGCAGCTTGCTAGCGGGAGGCACCGGGGAGCTGTTTTTT
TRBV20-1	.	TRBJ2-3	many	CRAIGPSTDTQYF	TGCAGGGCTATAGGGCCGAGCACAGATACGCAGTATTTT
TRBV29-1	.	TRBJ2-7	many	CSAERGGGYEQYF	TGCAGCGCTGAGAGGGGCGGCGGGTACGAGCAGTACTTC
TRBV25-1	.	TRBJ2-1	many	CASSESAGRSYNEQFF	TGTGCCAGCAGTGAATCCGCTGGGCGCTCCTACAATGAGCAGTTCTTC
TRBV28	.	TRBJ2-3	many	CASSDPVGADTQYF	TGTGCCAGCAGCGACCCCGTTGGGGCAGATACGCAGTATTTT
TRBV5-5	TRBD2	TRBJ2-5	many	CASSTPSGGFETQYF	TGTGCCAGCAGCACACCTAGCGGGGGTTTTGAGACCCAGTACTTC
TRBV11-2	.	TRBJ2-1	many	CASSPSTSSYNEQFF	TGTGCCAGCAGTCCCTCTACCAGCTCCTACAATGAGCAGTTCTTC
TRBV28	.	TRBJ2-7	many	CASAIAYEQYF	TGTGCCAGCGCCATAGCCTACGAGCAGTACTTC
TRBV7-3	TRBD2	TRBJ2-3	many	CASSSTRGTSGSDTQYF	TGTGCCAGCAGCTCCACCCGCGGGACTAGCGGGAGCGATACGCAGTATTTT
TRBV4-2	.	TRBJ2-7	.	CAMGPGLPYEQYF	TGTGCCATGGGCCCCGGACTCCCCTACGAGCAGTACTTC
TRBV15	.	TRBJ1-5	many	CATSWRDSFGNQPQHF	TGTGCCACCAGTTGGAGGGATTCGTTCGGCAATCAGCCCCAGCATTTT
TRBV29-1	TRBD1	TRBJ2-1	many	CSAHPGGEQFF	TGCAGCGCCCACCCAGGGGGTGAGCAGTTCTTC
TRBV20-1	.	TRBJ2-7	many	CSARPGTSYEQYF	TGCAGTGCTAGACCTGGGACTTCCTACGAGCAGTACTTC
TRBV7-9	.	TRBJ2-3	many	CASSPWGSSQYF	TGTGCCAGCAGCCCATGGGGTTCCTCCCAGTATTTT
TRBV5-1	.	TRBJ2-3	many	CASSLSSSNTDTQYF	TGCGCCAGCAGCTTGTCCAGCAGCAACACAGATACGCAGTATTTT
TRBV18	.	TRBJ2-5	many	CASSPGRKETQYF	TGTGCCAGCTCACCCGGCAGGAAAGAGACCCAGTACTTC
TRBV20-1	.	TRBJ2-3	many	CSARGASYTDTQYF	TGCAGTGCTAGAGGGGCTAGCTACACAGATACGCAGTATTTT
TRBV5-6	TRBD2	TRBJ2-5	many	CASSLASGVQETQYF	TGTGCCAGCAGCTTGGCTAGCGGGGTCCAAGAGACCCAGTACTTC
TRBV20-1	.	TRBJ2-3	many	CSARGFGERASSTDTQYF	TGCAGTGCTAGGGGGTTCGGGGAGCGGGCCTCTAGCACAGATACGCAGTATTTT
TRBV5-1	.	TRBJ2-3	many	CASSLDGGNQDTQYF	TGCGCCAGCAGCTTGGACGGGGGAAATCAAGATACGCAGTATTTT
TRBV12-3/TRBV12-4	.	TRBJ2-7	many	CASSRSRTLAQTYEQYF	TGTGCCAGCAGTCGCTCTAGGACCCTAGCACAGACCTACGAGCAGTACTTC
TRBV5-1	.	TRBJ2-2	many	CASFPSANTGELFF	TGCGCCAGCTTTCCATCCGCCAACACCGGGGAGCTGTTTTTT
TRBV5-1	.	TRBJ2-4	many	CASSFDLTIAKNIQYF	TGCGCCAGCAGCTTTGACTTGACGATAGCCAAAAACATTCAGTACTTC
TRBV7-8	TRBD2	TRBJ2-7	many	CASSNPTSGSANFRGEQYF	TGTGCCAGCAGCAACCCGACTAGCGGGAGCGCTAATTTCAGGGGCGAGCAGTACTTC
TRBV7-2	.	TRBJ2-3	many	CASSSFADTQYF	TGTGCCAGCAGCTCTTTTGCAGATACGCAGTATTTT
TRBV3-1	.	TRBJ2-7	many	CASSRGHSYEQYF	TGTGCCAGCAGCCGGGGGCACTCCTACGAGCAGTACTTC
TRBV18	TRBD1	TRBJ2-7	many	CASSRTGQGYEQYF	TGTGCCAGCTCAAGGACAGGGCAGGGCTACGAGCAGTACTTC
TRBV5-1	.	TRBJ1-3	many	CASSVGASGNTIYF	TGCGCCAGCAGCGTGGGGGCTTCTGGAAACACCATATATTTT
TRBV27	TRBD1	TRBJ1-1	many	CASRLTGTFPEAFF	TGTGCCAGCAGATTGACAGGGACGTTCCCTGAAGCTTTCTTT
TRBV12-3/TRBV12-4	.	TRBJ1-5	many	CASSQGLGGQPQHF	TGTGCCAGCAGTCAGGGATTAGGTGGTCAGCCCCAGCATTTT
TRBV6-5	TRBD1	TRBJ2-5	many	CASSYLAGGKETQYF	TGTGCCAGCAGTTACTTGGCAGGGGGAAAGGAGACCCAGTACTTC
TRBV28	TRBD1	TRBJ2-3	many	CASSPLRDRGTDTQYF	TGTGCCAGCAGTCCTCTCCGGGACAGGGGAACAGATACGCAGTATTTT
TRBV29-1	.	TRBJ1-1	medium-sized	CSGERAADTEAFF	TGCAGCGGCGAGCGGGCAGCCGACACTGAAGCTTTCTTT
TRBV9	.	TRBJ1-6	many	CASSVERAPNSPLHF	TGTGCCAGCAGCGTAGAAAGGGCTCCTAATTCACCCCTCCACTTT
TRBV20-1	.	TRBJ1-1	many	CSASFRRNTEAFF	TGCAGTGCTAGTTTCCGGAGGAACACTGAAGCTTTCTTT
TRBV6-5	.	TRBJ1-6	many	CASSYLGANSPLHF	TGTGCCAGCAGTTACTTGGGGGCTAATTCACCCCTCCACTTT